This TCR beta chain was found in a study of blood T cell repertoires in COVID-19. Study-level information: Italy, Spain and the United States were the sources of the convalescent and acute COVID-19 samples. Nucleic acid was either cDNA or gDNA, and it came from T cells, B-cell-depleted T cells, or PBMCs.

CDR1 is LGHNA and CDR2 is YNFKEQ in the germline V gene. The CDR3 is made up of 16 amino acids. V shed 4 bases and J 2 bases; nucleotides not matched to a gene: 7. In the authors' methods: Amplifying reference gene primers gave estimates of nucleated cell counts. TCRdb's copy holds only in-frame clones and misses some; the assay was immunoSEQ multiplex PCR. Clonal size and the V and J genes are those of that table, whereas D and trimming came from the DNA. The sample contains fewer than 90,000 clones, over 65% of which appear only once. The origin of this receptor is a human donor in a cohort sampled during active COVID-19. This chain links TRBV4-2 with TRBJ2-1; TRBD1 aligns across 8 bases. Sequenced material: peripheral blood. CDR3 sequence: CASSLPGTGPYNEQFF. In DNA form, the CDR3 reads TGTGCCAGCAGCCTTCCCGGGACAGGCCCCTACAATGAGCAGTTCTTC.